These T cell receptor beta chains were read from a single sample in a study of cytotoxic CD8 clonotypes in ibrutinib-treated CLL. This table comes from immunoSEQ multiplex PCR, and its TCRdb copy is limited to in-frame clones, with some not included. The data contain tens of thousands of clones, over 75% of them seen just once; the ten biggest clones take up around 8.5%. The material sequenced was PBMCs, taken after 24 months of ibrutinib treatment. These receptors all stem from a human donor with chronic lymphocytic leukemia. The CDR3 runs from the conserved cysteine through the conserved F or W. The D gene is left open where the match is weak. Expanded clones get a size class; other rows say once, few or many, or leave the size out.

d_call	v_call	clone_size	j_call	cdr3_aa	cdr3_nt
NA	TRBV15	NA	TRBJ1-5	CATSRPKAGQPQHF	TGTGCCACCAGCAGGCCCAAAGCTGGACAGCCCCAGCATTTT
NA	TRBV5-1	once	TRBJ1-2	CASSFETNHGYTF	TGCGCCAGCAGTTTCGAAACTAATCATGGCTACACCTTC
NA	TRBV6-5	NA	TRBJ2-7	CASILGVSYDEQYF	TGTGCCAGCATCTTGGGGGTATCCTACGATGAGCAGTACTTC
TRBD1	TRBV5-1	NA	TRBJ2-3	CASSPAGTGARTDTQYF	TGCGCCAGCAGCCCCGCCGGGACAGGGGCCCGGACAGATACGCAGTATTTT
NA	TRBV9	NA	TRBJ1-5	CASSPFGNQPQHF	TGTGCCAGCAGCCCGTTTGGCAATCAGCCCCAGCATTTT
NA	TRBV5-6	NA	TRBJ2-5	CASSPSGTYQETQYF	TGTGCCAGCAGCCCCTCCGGGACCTATCAAGAGACCCAGTACTTC
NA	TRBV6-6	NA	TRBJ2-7	CASSYSRDSPYEQYF	TGTGCCAGCAGTTACTCGCGGGACTCCCCCTACGAGCAGTACTTC
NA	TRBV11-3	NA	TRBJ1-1	CASSLSSEYTEAFF	TGTGCCAGCAGCTTAAGCTCCGAATATACTGAAGCTTTCTTT
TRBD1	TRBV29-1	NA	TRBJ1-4	CSVGGTGVWEKLFF	TGCAGCGTTGGAGGGACAGGGGTTTGGGAAAAACTGTTTTTT
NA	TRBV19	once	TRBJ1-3	CASSPQGGGNTIYF	TGTGCCAGTAGTCCCCAGGGTGGTGGAAACACCATATATTTT
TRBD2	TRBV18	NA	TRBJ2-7	CASSPGRRGSSYEQYF	TGTGCCAGCTCACCAGGCCGGCGGGGGAGCTCCTACGAGCAGTACTTC
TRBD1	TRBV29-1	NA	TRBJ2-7	CSVTGVGLSYEQYF	TGCAGCGTTACAGGGGTGGGCCTCTCCTACGAGCAGTACTTC
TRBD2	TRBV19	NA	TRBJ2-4	CASSIRLAGSIQYF	TGTGCCAGTAGTATAAGACTAGCGGGGAGCATTCAGTACTTC
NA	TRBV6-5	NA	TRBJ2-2	CASRQRANTGELFF	TGTGCCAGCAGGCAAAGGGCCAACACCGGGGAGCTGTTTTTT
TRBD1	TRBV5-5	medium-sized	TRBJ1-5	CASSLGTDNQPQHF	TGTGCCAGCAGCTTAGGGACAGACAATCAGCCCCAGCATTTT